The clone carrying this TCR beta chain was seen ten or more times. What it binds is unknown. The TCRbeta library incorporated unique molecular identifiers. TCRdb recomputed calls from the PCR reads with MiXCR, one row per CDR3 protein. The sample has 25,000 to 35,000 distinct CDR3 sequences, 5.5% to 7% seen once. Trimming removed 1 base from V and 3 bases from J; junction bases left unmatched: 3. Germline lookup yields CDR1 KGHDR and CDR2 SFDVKD. The CDR3 covers 16 residues. The entry originates in a study of T-cell reconstitution after alpha-beta-depleted transplantation in children. Study-level points and caveats: Surviving recipient T cells and thymic progenitors produced the high day-60 TCRbeta diversity seen in some patients. Several hundred rapidly expanded clones from non-depleted graft cells reportedly supplied alpha-beta T cells about two months post-transplant. Counts and diversity of T cells one year after transplant came mostly from newly produced T cells.

The sequence was obtained from a child in the first two years of life who had a stem cell transplant for acute myeloid leukemia, so the T cells may come from the graft donor. The specimen comprised peripheral blood, sampled 60 days after TCRalphabeta/CD19-depleted stem cell transplant. This sequence joins TRBV24-1 and TRBJ2-1, with 9 bases fitting TRBD2. The DNA of the CDR3 is TGTGCCACCAGTGATTTTGCGGGGGGGTTCTACAATGAGCAGTTCTTC. It codes for CATSDFAGGFYNEQFF.